This TCR beta chain was sequenced for a study of T cells in Graves' hyperthyroidism and ophthalmopathy. Study conclusions and caveats: Before onset, by a median of around six months, the model predicted ophthalmopathy.

Diagnostic assessment was based on clinical symptoms, serum thyroxine and TRAb, thyroid ultrasound and orbital computed tomography. Germline CDR1 and CDR2: MNHNS and SASEGT. The V end was cut by 8 bases, the J end by 9 bases, with 20 bases between. This CDR3 contains 15 residues. This clonotype was picked up many times. The antigen is unknown. Regions amplified from RNA transcripts were the TCR beta CDR3 regions. Researchers ran a first-round RT-PCR on the TCR CDR3 using the HTBI primer set. TCRdb reanalysed the multiplex PCR reads using MiXCR and keeps one entry per CDR3 protein. The sample yields 540,000 or so distinct CDR3 sequences, about half seen once.

The chain joins TRBV6-1 to TRBJ1-6; possibly TRBD1 for D (5 bases). Specimen: peripheral blood or thyroid tissue (not recorded which). This TCR was sampled from an adult woman with Graves' disease, either hyperthyroidism or ophthalmopathy (not recorded which). The CDR3 sequence is CASHARRQGLSPLHF. CDR3 in DNA: TGTGCCAGCCACGCGAGGCGGCAGGGCCTTTCACCCCTCCACTTT.